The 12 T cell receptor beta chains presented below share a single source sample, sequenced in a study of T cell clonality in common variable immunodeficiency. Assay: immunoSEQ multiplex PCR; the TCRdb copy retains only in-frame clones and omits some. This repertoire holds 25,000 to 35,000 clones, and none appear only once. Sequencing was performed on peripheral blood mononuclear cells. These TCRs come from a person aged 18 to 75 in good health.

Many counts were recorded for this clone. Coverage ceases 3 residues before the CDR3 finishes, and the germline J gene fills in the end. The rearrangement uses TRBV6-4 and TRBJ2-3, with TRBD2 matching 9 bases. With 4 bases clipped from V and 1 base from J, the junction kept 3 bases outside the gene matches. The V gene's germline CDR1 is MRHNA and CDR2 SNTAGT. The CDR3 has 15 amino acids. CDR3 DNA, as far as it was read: TGTGCCAGCAGTGGGAAGCGGGGGGGCACAGATACG. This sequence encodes CASSGKRGGTDT. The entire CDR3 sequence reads CASSGKRGGTDTQYF.

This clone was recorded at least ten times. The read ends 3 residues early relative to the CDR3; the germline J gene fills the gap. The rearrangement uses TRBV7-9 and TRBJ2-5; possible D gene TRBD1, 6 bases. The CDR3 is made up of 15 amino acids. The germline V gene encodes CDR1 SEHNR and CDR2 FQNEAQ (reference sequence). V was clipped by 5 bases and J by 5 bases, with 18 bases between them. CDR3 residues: CASSLRGNAYETQYF. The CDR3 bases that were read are TGTGCCAGCAGCCTAAGGGGGAACGCCTATGAGACC.

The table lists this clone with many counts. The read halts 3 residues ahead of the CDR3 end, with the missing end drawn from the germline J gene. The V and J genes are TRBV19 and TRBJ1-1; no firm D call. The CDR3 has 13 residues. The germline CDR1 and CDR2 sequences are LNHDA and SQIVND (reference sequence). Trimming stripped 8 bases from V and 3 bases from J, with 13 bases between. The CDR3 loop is CASDGPMYTEAFF. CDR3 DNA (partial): TGTGCCAGTGATGGGCCGATGTACACTGAA.

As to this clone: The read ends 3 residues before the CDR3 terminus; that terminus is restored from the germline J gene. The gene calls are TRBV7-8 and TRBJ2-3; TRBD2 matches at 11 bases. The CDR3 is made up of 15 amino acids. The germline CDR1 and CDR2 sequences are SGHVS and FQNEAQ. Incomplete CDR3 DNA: TGTGCCAGCAGCCTCCTTAGCGGGGGGGCAGGCACG. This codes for CASSLLSGGAGT. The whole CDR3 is CASSLLSGGAGTQYF.

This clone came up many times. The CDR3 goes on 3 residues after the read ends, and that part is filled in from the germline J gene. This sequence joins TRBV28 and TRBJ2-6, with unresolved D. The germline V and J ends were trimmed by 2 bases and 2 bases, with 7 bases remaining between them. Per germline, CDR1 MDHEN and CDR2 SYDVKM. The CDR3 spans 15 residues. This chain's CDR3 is CASSLMPTGANVLTF. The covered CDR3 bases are TGTGCCAGCAGTTTAATGCCTACTGGGGCCAACGTC.

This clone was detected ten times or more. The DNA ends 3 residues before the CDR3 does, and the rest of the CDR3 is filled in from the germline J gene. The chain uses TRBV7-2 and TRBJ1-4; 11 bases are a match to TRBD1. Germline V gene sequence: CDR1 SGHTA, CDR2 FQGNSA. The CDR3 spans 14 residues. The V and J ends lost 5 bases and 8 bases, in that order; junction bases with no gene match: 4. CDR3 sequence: CASSGGTGGEKLFF. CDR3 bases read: TGTGCCAGCAGCGGAGGGACAGGGGGGGAAAAA.

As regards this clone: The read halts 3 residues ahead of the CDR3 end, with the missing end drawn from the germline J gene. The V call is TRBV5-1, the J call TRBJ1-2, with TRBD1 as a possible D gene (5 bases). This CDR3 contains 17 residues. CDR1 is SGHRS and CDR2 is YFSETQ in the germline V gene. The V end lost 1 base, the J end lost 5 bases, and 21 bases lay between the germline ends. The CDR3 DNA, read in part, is TGCGCCAGCAGCTTGTGGGGGGGAGCCTCGACGTTTTATGGC. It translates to CASSLWGGASTFYG. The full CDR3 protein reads CASSLWGGASTFYGYTF. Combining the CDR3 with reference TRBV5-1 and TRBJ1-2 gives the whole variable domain KAGVTQTPRYLIKTRGQQVTLSCSPISGHRSVSWYQQTPGQGLQFLFEYFSETQRNKGNFPGRFSGRQFSNSRSEMNVSTLELGDSALYLCASSLWGGASTFYGYTFGSGTRLTVV.

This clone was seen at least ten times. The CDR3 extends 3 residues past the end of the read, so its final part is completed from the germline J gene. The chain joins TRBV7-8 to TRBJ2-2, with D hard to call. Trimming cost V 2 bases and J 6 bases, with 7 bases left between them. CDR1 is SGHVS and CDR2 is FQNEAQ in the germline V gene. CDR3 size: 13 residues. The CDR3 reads CASSLIGSGELFF. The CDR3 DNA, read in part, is TGTGCCAGCAGCTTAATAGGGTCCGGGGAG.

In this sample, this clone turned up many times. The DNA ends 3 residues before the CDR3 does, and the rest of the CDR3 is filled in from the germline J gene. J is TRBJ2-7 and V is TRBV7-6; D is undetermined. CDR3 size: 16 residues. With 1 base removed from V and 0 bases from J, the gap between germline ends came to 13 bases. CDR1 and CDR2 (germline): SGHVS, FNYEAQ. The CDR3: CASSLGVGLPSYEQYF. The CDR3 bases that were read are TGTGCCAGCAGCTTAGGGGTAGGGCTACCCTCCTACGAG.

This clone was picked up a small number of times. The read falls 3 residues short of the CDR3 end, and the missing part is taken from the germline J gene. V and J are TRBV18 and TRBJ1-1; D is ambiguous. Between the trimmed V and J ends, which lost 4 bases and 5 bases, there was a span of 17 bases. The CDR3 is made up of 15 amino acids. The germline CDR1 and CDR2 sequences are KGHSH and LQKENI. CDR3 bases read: TGTGCCAGCTCACTCCGCGGGGAGTTGGGGACTGAA. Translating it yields CASSLRGELGTE. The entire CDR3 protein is CASSLRGELGTEAFF.

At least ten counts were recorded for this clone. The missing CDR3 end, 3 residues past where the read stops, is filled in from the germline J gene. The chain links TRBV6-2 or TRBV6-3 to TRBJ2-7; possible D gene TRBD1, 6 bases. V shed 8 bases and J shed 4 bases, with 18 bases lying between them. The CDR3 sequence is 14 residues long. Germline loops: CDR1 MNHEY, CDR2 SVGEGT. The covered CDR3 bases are TGTGCCAGCGGAGAAGGGGGACGGCAATACGAG. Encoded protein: CASGEGGRQYE. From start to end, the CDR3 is CASGEGGRQYEQYF.

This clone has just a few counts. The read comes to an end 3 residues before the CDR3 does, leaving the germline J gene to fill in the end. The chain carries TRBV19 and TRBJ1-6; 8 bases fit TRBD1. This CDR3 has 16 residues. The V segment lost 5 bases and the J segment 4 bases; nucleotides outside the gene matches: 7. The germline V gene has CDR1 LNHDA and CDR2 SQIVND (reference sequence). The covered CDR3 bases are TGTGCCAGTAGTTCCCCGACAGGGGTTTATAATTCACCC. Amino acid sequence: CASSSPTGVYNSP. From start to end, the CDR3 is CASSSPTGVYNSPLHF.